Listed here is a single T cell receptor (beta chain). Its antigen is unknown. 13 Jbeta primers and 60 Vbeta primers were used for the PCR. Sequencing was performed with immunoSEQ multiplex PCR; in TCRdb, only in-frame clones are kept and a portion is missing. This sample has some 76,000 clones, with around 76% found just once. The CDR3 is 16 residues long. Per germline, CDR1 MNHEY and CDR2 SMNVEV (reference sequence). The J segment lost 2 bases and the V segment lost 3 bases, leaving 4 bases of the junction unmatched. This sample stems from a study of cytomegalovirus exposure and HLA in healthy donors. The study, taken as a whole, reports: HLA alleles showed associations with roughly 17,000 TCR beta sequences in a later analysis, at a 0.05 false discovery rate. Most of the TCR beta V segments (in an earlier analysis) were productive either about 87% or about 30% of the time. When a later analysis compared HLA-associated TCR beta chains with equally common others, the HLA-associated chains turned out to be more clonally expanded and to have lower generation probabilities. Accounts indicate the classifier identified cytomegalovirus status with strong specificity and sensitivity.

This clonotype originated in a male donor in good health and CMV-seropositive. The V and J genes are TRBV27 and TRBJ2-1; TRBD2 matches 10 bases. Specimen: PBMCs. Here the CDR3 reads CASSFLAGDTYNEQFF. The DNA for the CDR3 is TGTGCCAGCAGTTTCCTAGCGGGAGATACCTACAATGAGCAGTTCTTC.